Listed below are T cell receptor beta chains from one sample, sequenced in a study of radiation and T cells in renal cell carcinoma. The repertoire was sequenced with immunoSEQ multiplex PCR; TCRdb's copy has only in-frame clones and lacks some. The table includes tens of thousands of clones, 80% to 90% detected once. The source material was blood, sampled from a patient whose treatment included radiotherapy and nephrectomy. The receptors stem from a woman in her forties or fifties with renal cell carcinoma. Each CDR3 is given with its conserved first and last residue. The order of the fields is J gene, D gene, clone size, V gene, CDR3 protein, CDR3 DNA. The D gene is left open where the match is weak. Clone size, where shown, is once, few, many, or a class for clones that have expanded.

TRBJ1-4 . . TRBV7-6 CASSLAHGSEINEKLFF TGTGCCAGCAGCTTAGCGCATGGGTCCGAGATTAATGAAAAACTGTTTTTT
TRBJ2-2 TRBD1 once TRBV5-1 CASSLWTGQGDTGELFF TGCGCCAGCAGCTTGTGGACGGGACAGGGGGATACCGGGGAGCTGTTTTTT
TRBJ1-1 . . TRBV5-6 CASSLDGEAFF TGTGCCAGCAGCTTGGATGGTGAAGCTTTCTTT
TRBJ2-2 TRBD2 once TRBV4-2 CASSQDTLAGGPGELFF TGTGCCAGCAGCCAAGATACCCTAGCGGGAGGGCCCGGGGAGCTGTTTTTT
TRBJ2-1 TRBD2 . TRBV9 CASSLGLAGGGEQFF TGTGCCAGCAGCTTAGGACTAGCGGGGGGAGGTGAGCAGTTCTTC
TRBJ1-2 TRBD1 . TRBV23-1 CANSSPGQGALCANYGYTF TGCGCCAACAGCTCACCGGGACAGGGGGCCCTGTGCGCTAACTATGGCTACACCTTC
TRBJ2-3 . once TRBV7-9 CASSPRGGNTDTQYF TGTGCCAGCAGCCCCCGTGGTGGGAACACAGATACGCAGTATTTT
TRBJ2-1 TRBD2 . TRBV5-1 CASSPGAGGYEGDEQFF TGCGCCAGCAGCCCCGGAGCGGGAGGGTATGAAGGTGATGAGCAGTTCTTC
TRBJ2-5 TRBD1 . TRBV11-2 CASSVFATGKQTQYF TGTGCCAGCAGCGTCTTTGCGACAGGGAAACAGACCCAGTACTTC
TRBJ1-1 . . TRBV6-6 CASRVPGHTNTEAFF TGTGCCAGCAGAGTCCCGGGACACACGAACACTGAAGCTTTCTTT
TRBJ2-6 . . TRBV5-1 CASRLDFSGANVLTF TGCGCCAGCAGGCTCGATTTCTCTGGGGCCAACGTCCTGACTTTC
TRBJ2-1 . many TRBV19 CASSRARTLYNNEQFF TGTGCCAGTAGTAGGGCTCGGACCCTTTATAACAATGAGCAGTTCTTC
TRBJ1-4 . . TRBV6-1 CASRGGRSSEKLFF TGTGCCAGCAGGGGGGGGAGGAGTAGTGAAAAACTGTTTTTT
TRBJ1-1 TRBD1 few TRBV9 CASSPQATGGTEAFF TGTGCCAGCAGCCCCCAAGCAACAGGGGGCACTGAAGCTTTCTTT
TRBJ2-5 TRBD2 . TRBV5-1 CASSLLGGQETQYF TGCGCCAGCAGCTTGCTCGGGGGGCAAGAGACCCAGTACTTC
TRBJ2-7 TRBD1 . TRBV7-9 CASSPGTGDLYEQYF TGTGCCAGCAGCCCCGGGACAGGGGACCTCTACGAGCAGTACTTC